Here is one T cell receptor (beta chain) with its context. Its matching antigen is unknown. The sample originates from a study of T cell clones after liver transplantation. Study as a whole: Post-transplant blood was tracked for graft-donor-reactive T cell clones identified in a pre-transplant mixed lymphocyte reaction.

The CDR3 is made up of 16 amino acids. V was cut by 4 bases and J by 6 bases, with 21 bases left in between. CDR1 and CDR2 from the germline V gene are SGHVS and FQNEAQ. The repertoire was sequenced with immunoSEQ multiplex PCR; TCRdb's copy has only in-frame clones and lacks some. The data contain some 80,000 clones, around four fifths of them singletons. Study observations and caveats: In most of the 8 subjects, circulating graft-donor-reactive CD4 TCRbeta sequences fell significantly after transplant.

Unstimulated PBMCs were sorted into CD3+CD4+ and CD3+CD8+ populations. This clonotype was sampled from a human patient who received a liver transplant. The graft donor may account for some of the T cells. The sequencing used CD4+ T cells from blood, collected less than 50 months after liver transplant. This chain joins TRBV7-8 and TRBJ1-2; a weak D match, TRBD1 (5 bases). The CDR3 sequence is CASSSPTFDSVDGYTF. The CDR3 DNA is TGTGCCAGCAGCTCACCGACCTTTGACAGTGTTGATGGCTACACCTTC.